This is a list of T cell receptor beta chains from one sample in a study of PD-L1 blockade in urothelial cancer. Sequencing used immunoSEQ multiplex PCR; TCRdb keeps in-frame clones, though not all of them. The sample has 50,000 or so clones, roughly 82% seen once. The source was PBMCs, collected around atezolizumab (anti-PD-L1) treatment. These receptors all stem from a man between 45 and 60 years old with urothelial cancer. Both conserved end residues are part of each CDR3. The D gene is left open where the match is weak. Clone size is stated in some rows and not others, as once, few, many or a class when expanded.

J gene: TRBJ2-7; V gene: TRBV28; D gene: TRBD2; clone size: .; CDR3 DNA: TGTGCCAGCAGTACTAAGACTAGCGGGGATTACGAGCAGTACTTC; CDR3 protein: CASSTKTSGDYEQYF
J gene: TRBJ2-5; V gene: TRBV5-6; D gene: .; clone size: once; CDR3 DNA: TGTGCCAGCAGCTTGAATGGGACACCACAAGAGACCCAGTACTTC; CDR3 protein: CASSLNGTPQETQYF
J gene: TRBJ1-2; V gene: TRBV14; D gene: .; clone size: .; CDR3 DNA: TGTGCCAGCAGTCATGTGAGCAGGGATGGCTACACCTTC; CDR3 protein: CASSHVSRDGYTF
J gene: TRBJ1-4; V gene: TRBV19; D gene: .; clone size: .; CDR3 DNA: TGTGCCAGTAACCTCCAACCGGGAAAACTGTTTTTT; CDR3 protein: CASNLQPGKLFF
J gene: TRBJ1-5; V gene: TRBV6-6; D gene: .; clone size: .; CDR3 DNA: TGTGCCAGCAGTAGCCCGGGTGGCAATCAGCCCCAGCATTTT; CDR3 protein: CASSSPGGNQPQHF
J gene: TRBJ2-2; V gene: TRBV2; D gene: .; clone size: .; CDR3 DNA: TGTGCCAGCAGTGAACAGGGCCCCTCCGGGGAGCTGTTTTTT; CDR3 protein: CASSEQGPSGELFF
J gene: TRBJ2-7; V gene: TRBV19; D gene: .; clone size: .; CDR3 DNA: TGTGCCAGTAGTATCTCATGGGGAGGAACCTACGAGCAGTACTTC; CDR3 protein: CASSISWGGTYEQYF
J gene: TRBJ2-2; V gene: TRBV30; D gene: TRBD2; clone size: .; CDR3 DNA: TGTGCCTGGAGTGTATTAGCGGGAGTAACCGGGGAGCTGTTTTTT; CDR3 protein: CAWSVLAGVTGELFF
J gene: TRBJ1-5; V gene: TRBV27; D gene: .; clone size: .; CDR3 DNA: TGTGCCAGCAGTTTACTAACAGGCAATCAGCCCCAGCATTTT; CDR3 protein: CASSLLTGNQPQHF
J gene: TRBJ2-7; V gene: TRBV19; D gene: TRBD1; clone size: .; CDR3 DNA: TGTGCCAGTAGTAAAGACAGGGGGCCCTACGAGCAGTACTTC; CDR3 protein: CASSKDRGPYEQYF
J gene: TRBJ1-4; V gene: TRBV4-1; D gene: .; clone size: .; CDR3 DNA: TGCGCCAGCAGCAAAGGGGAGGCAACTAATGAAAAACTGTTTTTT; CDR3 protein: CASSKGEATNEKLFF
J gene: TRBJ2-7; V gene: TRBV6-5; D gene: TRBD2; clone size: .; CDR3 DNA: TGTGCCAGCAGTTTCGGACTAGCGAAGGGGCAGTACTTC; CDR3 protein: CASSFGLAKGQYF
J gene: TRBJ2-7; V gene: TRBV28; D gene: .; clone size: .; CDR3 DNA: TGTGCCGTCACTAGTCTCCACGAGCAGTACTTC; CDR3 protein: CAVTSLHEQYF
J gene: TRBJ2-5; V gene: TRBV6-5; D gene: .; clone size: .; CDR3 DNA: TGTGCCAGCAGTTACGGGCAGAACCTCCCAGAGACCCAGTACTTC; CDR3 protein: CASSYGQNLPETQYF
J gene: TRBJ2-5; V gene: TRBV5-5; D gene: .; clone size: .; CDR3 DNA: TGTGCCAGCAGCTTGCCAGGGAAAGAGACCCAGTACTTC; CDR3 protein: CASSLPGKETQYF
J gene: TRBJ2-3; V gene: TRBV7-9; D gene: TRBD1; clone size: .; CDR3 DNA: TGTGCCAGCAGCTTACCCCACGACAGGGGAAATACGCAGTATTTT; CDR3 protein: CASSLPHDRGNTQYF
J gene: TRBJ2-2; V gene: TRBV28; D gene: TRBD2; clone size: .; CDR3 DNA: TGTGCCAGCAGTCCACAATGGGAGGGCCAAATCACCGGGGAGCTGTTTTTT; CDR3 protein: CASSPQWEGQITGELFF
J gene: TRBJ1-1; V gene: TRBV2; D gene: .; clone size: .; CDR3 DNA: TGTGCCAGCATGGCGAGGGTTACCGATGATGGAGCTTTCTTT; CDR3 protein: CASMARVTDDGAFF
J gene: TRBJ2-5; V gene: TRBV5-1; D gene: TRBD2; clone size: .; CDR3 DNA: TGCGCCAGCACCCGACTAGCGGGGACCCGCAATTCCCAAGAGACCCAGTACTTC; CDR3 protein: CASTRLAGTRNSQETQYF
J gene: TRBJ2-7; V gene: TRBV25-1; D gene: TRBD1; clone size: medium-sized; CDR3 DNA: TGTGCCAGCACATCGGATCGGGACAGCTACGAGCAGTACTTC; CDR3 protein: CASTSDRDSYEQYF
J gene: TRBJ2-2; V gene: TRBV5-1; D gene: TRBD1; clone size: .; CDR3 DNA: TGCGCCAGCAGCAGGTCGGGACAGGGAAAGAGCGCCGGGGAGCTGTTTTTT; CDR3 protein: CASSRSGQGKSAGELFF
J gene: TRBJ2-1; V gene: TRBV7-7; D gene: .; clone size: .; CDR3 DNA: TGTGCTAGCAGCAGCTCTCACCCGGGAGACGGGTACAATGAGCAGTTCTTC; CDR3 protein: CASSSSHPGDGYNEQFF